A single sample is the source of the 11 T cell receptor beta chains below, sequenced in a study of metastatic and nonmetastatic thyroid tumors. MiXCR re-clonotyped the PCR reads for TCRdb. The repertoire has 20,000 or so clones, roughly a third of them found once; the top ten carry 14%. All patients reached thyroid surgery having received no treatment beforehand. Material: blood. The origin of the receptors is a female donor with papillary thyroid cancer or a benign thyroid nodule (not recorded which). Some clones in this sample may be carry-over from other donors' samples.

In this sample, this clone turned up many times. The chain recombines TRBV28 with TRBJ1-5, with D maybe TRBD1 (5 bases). Germline lookup yields CDR1 MDHEN and CDR2 SYDVKM. This CDR3 spans 13 amino acids. V was clipped by 7 bases and J by 9 bases, with 16 bases between them. CDR3 sequence reads: CASMGLLFSPQHF. CDR3 coding DNA: TGTGCCAGCATGGGACTCCTGTTTTCGCCCCAGCATTTT.

This clone was counted ten times or more. One base away lies a much larger clone, so this may be a sequencing read error. This chain connects TRBV10-3 to TRBJ2-1; 7 nucleotides line up with TRBD1. This CDR3 has 13 amino acids. The germline V gene encodes CDR1 ENHRY and CDR2 SYGVKD. The CDR3 DNA follows: TGTGCCATCAGTGAGTACAGGGGCAATGAGCGGTTCTTC. Translated, it gives CAISEYRGNERFF.

The V and J genes are TRBV18 and TRBJ2-7; TRBD1 is a possible D gene (5 bases). The CDR3 is 19 residues long. Trimming left V 2 bases short and J 0 bases short, with 23 bases between. CDR1 and CDR2 from the germline V gene are KGHSH and LQKENI. CDR3 loop: CASSPIFGQSLIYSYEQYF. CDR3 sequence (DNA): TGTGCCAGCTCACCAATTTTCGGACAAAGCCTTATCTACTCCTACGAGCAGTACTTC.

At least ten counts were recorded for this clone. J is TRBJ2-2 and V is TRBV12-5; D call uncertain. V lost 1 base to trimming and J lost 6 bases, with 3 bases between them. Per the germline V gene, CDR1 is LGHNT and CDR2 is FRNRAP. The CDR3 has 12 amino acids. The CDR3 here is CASGLGAGELFF. The CDR3 region has the DNA TGTGCTAGTGGTTTGGGAGCCGGGGAGCTGTTTTTT.

This clone has ten or more counts. This chain joins TRBV10-3 and TRBJ2-3; TRBD2 matches at 12 bases. In germline, CDR1 is ENHRY, CDR2 SYGVKD. The CDR3 consists of 20 residues. V lost 7 bases, J lost 3 bases, and 20 bases stayed unmatched. Written as DNA, the CDR3 is TGTGCCATCACCCCCACATCGCTAGCGGGGGGGTCGGGCGGGACAGATACGCAGTATTTT. Its translation: CAITPTSLAGGSGGTDTQYF.

The rearrangement joins TRBV20-1 to TRBJ2-3, with D perhaps TRBD1 (6 bases). Trimming cost V 6 bases and J 0 bases, with 10 bases left between them. This CDR3 contains 13 residues. CDR1 and CDR2 from the germline V gene are DFQATT and SNEGSKA (reference sequence). CDR3 bases: TGCAGTGCGCACAGGGCTAGCACAGATACGCAGTATTTT. Its protein is CSAHRASTDTQYF.

The chain recombines TRBV7-8 with TRBJ2-5; perhaps TRBD2 as D (8 bases). V was shortened by 5 bases and J by 7 bases, with 23 bases between the two germline ends. CDR3 length equals 16 residues. From germline, CDR1 is SGHVS and CDR2 FQNEAQ. The CDR3 protein is CASSRLANRGGRTQYF. The CDR3 DNA sequence: TGTGCCAGCAGCAGACTAGCGAACAGGGGCGGGCGGACCCAGTACTTC.

This clone was recorded many times. The rearrangement links TRBV9 to TRBJ2-1; D gene uncertain. With 2 bases removed from V and 0 bases from J, the gap between germline ends came to 9 bases. This CDR3 spans 15 amino acids. Germline V gene sequence: CDR1 SGDLS, CDR2 YYNGEE. The CDR3, as DNA: TGTGCCAGCAGCGTCTTAGACGTCTCCTACAATGAGCAGTTCTTC. Translating it yields CASSVLDVSYNEQFF.

This clone was seen more than once but under ten times. This chain uses TRBV12-3 or TRBV12-4 with TRBJ1-4; D is undetermined. With 6 bases removed from V and 14 bases from J, the gap between germline ends came to 13 bases. This CDR3 comprises 11 residues. The CDR3 nucleotides read TGTGCCAGCAGGTCGGGTCCTGAGCTGTTTTTT. This codes for CASRSGPELFF.

This clone was observed many times. A much bigger clone sits one base away, suggesting this may be a read error. It is unclear where the CDR3 begins or ends on the DNA, so no DNA is shown, and the CDR3 is as TCRdb lists it. The chain's CDR3 is CASSVARGTSARNTQCF. The V and J genes are TRBV9 and TRBJ2-3; no DNA check was done on the table's D call, TRBD2. The CDR3 totals 17 residues, both ends included. CDR1 is SGDLS and CDR2 is YYNGEE in the germline V gene.

Sample share makes this clone medium-sized. The CDR3 DNA sequence: TGTGCCAGCAGTTTGGGGGGGCTTAGCTCTGGAAACACCATATATTTT. Translating gives CASSLGGLSSGNTIYF. V is TRBV7-6 and J is TRBJ1-3; D may be TRBD1 (6 bases). This CDR3 comprises 16 residues. The germline V and J ends were trimmed by 6 bases and 0 bases, with 15 bases remaining between them. Germline values: CDR1 SGHVS, CDR2 FNYEAQ.